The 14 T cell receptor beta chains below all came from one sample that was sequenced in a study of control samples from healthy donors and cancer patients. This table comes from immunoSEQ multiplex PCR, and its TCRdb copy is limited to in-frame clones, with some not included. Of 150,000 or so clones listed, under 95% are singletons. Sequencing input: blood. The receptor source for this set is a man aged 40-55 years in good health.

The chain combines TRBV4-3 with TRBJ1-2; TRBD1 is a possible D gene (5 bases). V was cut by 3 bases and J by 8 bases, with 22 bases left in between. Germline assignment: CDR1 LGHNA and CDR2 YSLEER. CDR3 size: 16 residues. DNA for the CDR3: TGCGCCAGCAGCCAGGGGGATGACTCCTCCGCAGAGGGCTACACCTTC. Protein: CASSQGDDSSAEGYTF.

The CDR3 bases are TGTGCCAGCAGTTTTGGAACCGGGGAGCTGTTTTTT. Amino acid sequence: CASSFGTGELFF. The rearrangement links TRBV12-3 or TRBV12-4 to TRBJ2-2, with unresolved D. Trimming pared 3 bases from V and 5 bases from J, leaving 4 bases between. This CDR3 is built from 12 residues.

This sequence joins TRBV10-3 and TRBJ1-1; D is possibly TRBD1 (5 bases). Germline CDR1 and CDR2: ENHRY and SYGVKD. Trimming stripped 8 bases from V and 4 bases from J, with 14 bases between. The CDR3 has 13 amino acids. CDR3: CAIGGLGGTEAFF. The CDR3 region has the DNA TGTGCCATCGGGGGTTTGGGGGGCACTGAAGCTTTCTTT.

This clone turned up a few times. CDR3 sequence reads: CASSQDLLQGYDQPQHF. The CDR3 nucleotides read TGTGCCAGCAGCCAAGATCTTTTACAGGGGTATGATCAGCCCCAGCATTTT. The chain joins TRBV3-1 (or the pseudogene TRBV3-2) to TRBJ1-5; 7 nucleotides line up with TRBD1. Unmatched junction bases numbered 10, after V lost 0 bases and J lost 5 bases. Germline lookup yields CDR1 LGHDT and CDR2 YNNKEL (reference sequence). CDR3 size: 17 residues.

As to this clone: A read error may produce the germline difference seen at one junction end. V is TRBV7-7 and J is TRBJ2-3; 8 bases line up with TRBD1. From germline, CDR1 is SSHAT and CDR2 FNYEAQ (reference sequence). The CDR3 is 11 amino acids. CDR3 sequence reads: CASSTGGTQYF. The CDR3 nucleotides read TGTGCTAGCAGCACAGGGGGGACGCAGTATTTT.

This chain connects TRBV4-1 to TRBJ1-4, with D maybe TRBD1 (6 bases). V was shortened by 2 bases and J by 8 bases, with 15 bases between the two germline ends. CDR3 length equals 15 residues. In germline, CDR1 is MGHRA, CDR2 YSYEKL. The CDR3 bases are TGCGCCAGCAGCCAACCGGCAGGGGCTCGAGAAAAACTGTTTTTT. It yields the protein CASSQPAGAREKLFF.

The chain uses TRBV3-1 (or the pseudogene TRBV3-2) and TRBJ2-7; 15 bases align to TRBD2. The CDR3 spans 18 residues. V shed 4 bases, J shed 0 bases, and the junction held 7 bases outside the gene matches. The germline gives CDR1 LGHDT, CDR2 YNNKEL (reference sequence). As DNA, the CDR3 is TGTGCCAGCAGCCGAGGACTAGCGGGAGGGCTAAGCTCCTACGAGCAGTACTTC. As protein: CASSRGLAGGLSSYEQYF.

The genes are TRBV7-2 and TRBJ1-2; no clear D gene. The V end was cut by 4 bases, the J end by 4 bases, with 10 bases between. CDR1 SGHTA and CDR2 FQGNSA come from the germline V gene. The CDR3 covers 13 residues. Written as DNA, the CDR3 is TGTGCCAGCAGCTCGCGGACGGTCTATGGCTACACCTTC. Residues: CASSSRTVYGYTF.

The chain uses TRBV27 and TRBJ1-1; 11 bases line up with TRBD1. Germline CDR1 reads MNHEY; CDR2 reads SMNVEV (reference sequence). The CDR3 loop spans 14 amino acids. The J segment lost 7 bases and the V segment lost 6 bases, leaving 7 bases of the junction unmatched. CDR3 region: CASSRTGGVGEAFF. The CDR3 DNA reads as TGTGCCAGCAGCCGGACAGGGGGCGTCGGTGAAGCTTTCTTT.

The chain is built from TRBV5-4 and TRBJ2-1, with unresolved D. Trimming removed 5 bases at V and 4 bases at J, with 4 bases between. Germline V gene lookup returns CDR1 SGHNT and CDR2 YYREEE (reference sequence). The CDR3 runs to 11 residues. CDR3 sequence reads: CASSQYNEQFF. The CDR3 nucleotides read TGTGCCAGCAGTCAATACAATGAGCAGTTCTTC.

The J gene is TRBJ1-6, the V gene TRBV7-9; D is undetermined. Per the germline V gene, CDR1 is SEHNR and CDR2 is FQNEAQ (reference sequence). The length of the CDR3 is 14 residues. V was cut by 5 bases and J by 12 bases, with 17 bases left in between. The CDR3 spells CASSPRVGEGPLHF. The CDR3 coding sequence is TGTGCCAGCAGCCCGAGGGTAGGAGAAGGACCCCTCCACTTT.

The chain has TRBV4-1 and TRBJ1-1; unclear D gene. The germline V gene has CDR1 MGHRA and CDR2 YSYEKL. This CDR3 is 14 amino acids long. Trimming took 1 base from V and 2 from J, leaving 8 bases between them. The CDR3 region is CASSQVSLNTEAFF. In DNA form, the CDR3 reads TGCGCCAGCAGCCAAGTATCCCTAAACACTGAAGCTTTCTTT.

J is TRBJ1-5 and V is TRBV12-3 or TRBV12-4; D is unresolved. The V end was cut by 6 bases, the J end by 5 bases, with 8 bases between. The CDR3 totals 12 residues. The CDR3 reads CASRMDYQPQHF. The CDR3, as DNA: TGTGCCAGCAGGATGGATTATCAGCCCCAGCATTTT.

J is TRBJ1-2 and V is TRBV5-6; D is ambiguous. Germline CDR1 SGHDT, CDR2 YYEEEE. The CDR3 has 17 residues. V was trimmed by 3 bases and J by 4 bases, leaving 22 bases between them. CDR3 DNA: TGTGCCAGCAGCTCGAAGCGGCCAAATTTCTTGTCCTATGGCTACACCTTC. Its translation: CASSSKRPNFLSYGYTF.